This T cell receptor beta chain derives from a study of spatial heterogeneity in lung cancer. Time point meaning: blood at routine non-recurrence follow-up after resection. Whole RNA obtained from tumor, nontumor lung or frozen PBMC underwent sequencing without sorting. On each TCR cDNA molecule, a unique molecular identifier was present. TCRdb re-called the 5' RACE reads with MiXCR, one entry per CDR3 protein. The sample records just over 70,000 distinct CDR3 sequences, over 7% being singletons. Trimming cost V 2 bases and J 8 bases, with 13 bases left between them. CDR3 length equals 14 residues. Germline CDR1 reads MGHRA; CDR2 reads YSYEKL.

The sequencing used PBMCs, collected at follow-up. This TCR derives from a female donor with early-stage non-small cell lung cancer. The genes are TRBV4-1 and TRBJ2-1, with D possibly matching TRBD1 (5 bases). The CDR3 region has the DNA TGCGCCAGCAGCCAAAACACGCAGGGTGATGAGCAGTTCTTC. Encoded protein: CASSQNTQGDEQFF.